Listed here are 25 T cell receptor beta chains from one sample, sequenced in a study of blood T cell repertoires in COVID-19. Repertoires were generated with immunoSEQ multiplex PCR, while TCRdb's copy carries only in-frame clones and drops some. The table has around 97,000 clones, approximately 82% seen once; the top ten hold 10%. Sample: peripheral blood. The receptors were gathered from a man in his 70s with acute or convalescent COVID-19.

The genes are TRBV2 and TRBJ2-5; 8 bases map to TRBD1. Germline V lookup: CDR1 SNHLY, CDR2 FYNNEI. Trimming removed 9 bases from V and 5 bases from J; junction bases left unmatched: 11. CDR3 length: 14 residues. CDR3 in amino acids: CAREDSGGGETQYF. DNA of the CDR3: TGTGCCAGGGAAGATTCAGGGGGCGGGGAGACCCAGTACTTC.

The V gene is TRBV5-1, the J gene TRBJ2-3; 9 bases are shared with TRBD2. The CDR3 runs 16 residues. Germline V gives CDR1 SGHRS, CDR2 YFSETQ. V gave up 0 bases and J gave up 4 bases; unmatched junction bases: 6. The CDR3 DNA reads as TGCGCCAGCAGCTTGGAGGCGGGGGGGTCTCCAGATACGCAGTATTTT. Encoded protein: CASSLEAGGSPDTQYF.

The rearrangement links TRBV11-2 to TRBJ2-2; D uncertain. CDR1 and CDR2 from the germline V gene are SGHAT and FQNNGV. The CDR3 is 16 amino acids. Trimming pared 2 bases from V and 0 bases from J, leaving 10 bases between. DNA of the CDR3: TGTGCCAGCAGCTTACAACCCAGCGCGAACACCGGGGAGCTGTTTTTT. It encodes CASSLQPSANTGELFF.

This clone was counted only a few times. V gene TRBV6-1 combines with J gene TRBJ2-5, with D possibly TRBD1 on 6 matching bases. With 3 bases removed from V and 9 bases from J, the gap between germline ends came to 17 bases. Germline-derived CDR1 and CDR2 are MNHNS and SASEGT. CDR3 length: 14 residues. DNA for the CDR3: TGTGCCAGCAGTGAGGGCAGGGACATTGGGGCCCAGTACTTC. The encoded protein is CASSEGRDIGAQYF.

This sequence joins TRBV15 and TRBJ1-1; D is perhaps TRBD1 (6 bases). The germline V gene has CDR1 LNHNV and CDR2 YYDKDF (reference sequence). Trimming removed 8 bases from V and 0 bases from J, with 7 bases in between. The CDR3 length is 12 residues. The CDR3 DNA sequence: TGTGCCACCGGACAGCTGAACACTGAAGCTTTCTTT. Protein: CATGQLNTEAFF.

V is TRBV24-1 and J is TRBJ2-7, with D possibly matching TRBD1 (5 bases). The germline V and J ends were trimmed by 4 bases and 2 bases, with 14 bases remaining between them. The CDR3 totals 15 residues. Germline lookup yields CDR1 KGHDR and CDR2 SFDVKD. The CDR3 nucleotides are TGTGCCACCAGTGACACCCGGGCCAGGGCCTACGAGCAGTACTTC. It specifies CATSDTRARAYEQYF.

J is TRBJ1-1 and V is TRBV7-3; D perhaps matches TRBD1 (5 bases). Trimming shortened V by 3 bases and J by 2 bases, and 19 bases separated the two germline ends. CDR3 length: 17 residues. The germline gives CDR1 SGHTA, CDR2 FQGTGA. DNA for the CDR3: TGTGCCAGCAGCTTGGGAGGGGACGGCCTCTCTAACACTGAAGCTTTCTTT. Amino acids: CASSLGGDGLSNTEAFF.

CDR3 loop: CASMTGTGGGSPLHF. CDR3 DNA: TGTGCCAGCATGACCGGGACAGGGGGAGGATCACCCCTCCACTTT. This chain links TRBV2 with TRBJ1-6; 11 nucleotides align to TRBD1. From germline, CDR1 is SNHLY and CDR2 FYNNEI. V lost 7 bases and J lost 10; bases outside the gene matches: 9. This CDR3 comprises 15 residues.

This sequence joins TRBV5-5 and TRBJ1-2; D gene ambiguous. This CDR3 has 12 residues. The germline V gene encodes CDR1 SGHKS and CDR2 YYEKEE (reference sequence). The V end lost 0 bases, the J end lost 4 bases, and 4 bases lay between the germline ends. The CDR3 coding sequence is TGTGCCAGCAGCTTGGACAGCTATGGCTACACCTTC. Its translation: CASSLDSYGYTF.

The chain couples TRBV7-2 to TRBJ2-5; D call uncertain. The CDR3 consists of 13 residues. Germline V gene sequence: CDR1 SGHTA, CDR2 FQGNSA. The V gene lost 2 bases and the J gene lost 5 bases, with 9 bases spanning the gap. CDR3 residues: CASSLSSVETQYF. In DNA, the CDR3 is TGTGCCAGCAGCTTAAGTTCAGTGGAGACCCAGTACTTC.

This chain connects TRBV6-4 to TRBJ2-2, with D maybe TRBD1 (6 bases). The germline gives CDR1 MRHNA, CDR2 SNTAGT. The CDR3 extends over 15 amino acids. V was cut by 6 bases and J by 0 bases, with 11 bases left in between. The CDR3 DNA sequence: TGTGCCAGCAGATACAGGGTTACGAACACCGGGGAGCTGTTTTTT. It translates to CASRYRVTNTGELFF.

The rearrangement joins TRBV5-1 to TRBJ2-2, with D possibly matching TRBD1 (5 bases). V lost 0 bases and J lost 1, with 10 bases in between. The CDR3 contains 16 residues. Looked up from germline, CDR1 is SGHRS and CDR2 is YFSETQ. Here the CDR3 reads CASSLEPQGNTGELFF. The DNA of the CDR3 is TGCGCCAGCAGCTTGGAGCCTCAGGGGAACACCGGGGAGCTGTTTTTT. The full variable domain, rest sourced from reference TRBV5-1 and TRBJ2-2, is KAGVTQTPRYLIKTRGQQVTLSCSPISGHRSVSWYQQTPGQGLQFLFEYFSETQRNKGNFPGRFSGRQFSNSRSEMNVSTLELGDSALYLCASSLEPQGNTGELFFGEGSRLTVL.

V and J are TRBV30 and TRBJ2-3, with TRBD2 matching 7 bases. The CDR3 runs to 16 residues. From germline, CDR1 is GTSNPN and CDR2 SVGIG (reference sequence). After removal of 2 bases from V and 3 bases from J, the junction contained 11 bases not matched to a gene. CDR3 bases: TGTGCCTGGAGTATAGGCGGGAGCAGTGGGACAGATACGCAGTATTTT. The encoded protein is CAWSIGGSSGTDTQYF.

V and J are TRBV5-6 and TRBJ2-1; tentatively, D is TRBD2 (6 bases). V lost 4 bases to trimming and J lost 0 bases, with 14 bases between them. This CDR3 region has 16 residues. Germline V gene data show CDR1 as SGHDT and CDR2 as YYEEEE. CDR3 loop: CASSNRGVSSYNEQFF. Written as DNA, the CDR3 is TGTGCCAGCAGCAACCGCGGGGTTAGCTCCTACAATGAGCAGTTCTTC.

The chain couples TRBV5-1 to TRBJ2-7, with 8 nucleotides matching TRBD1. V lost 3 bases and J lost 2; bases outside the gene matches: 4. This CDR3 region has 14 residues. In germline, CDR1 is SGHRS, CDR2 YFSETQ. CDR3 coding DNA: TGCGCCAGCAGCTCGGACAGGGCTCCCTACGAGCAGTACTTC. It is translated as CASSSDRAPYEQYF.

This clone showed up just a few times. The V call is TRBV7-2, the J call TRBJ2-2; 8 bases align to TRBD2. Losses at the gene ends were 0 bases for V and 4 bases for J; bases not matched to a gene: 1. The CDR3 loop spans 15 amino acids. Germline lookup yields CDR1 SGHTA and CDR2 FQGNSA. Here the CDR3 DNA reads TGTGCCAGCAGCTTAGCGGGGACTAGCACCGGGGAGCTGTTTTTT. The encoded protein is CASSLAGTSTGELFF.

The chain combines TRBV12-3 or TRBV12-4 with TRBJ1-2; TRBD1 is a possible D gene (5 bases). V lost 3 bases, J lost 0 bases, and 5 bases lay in between. There are 13 residues in the CDR3. The CDR3 DNA is TGTGCCAGCAGTTTGACAGCTAACTATGGCTACACCTTC. Its protein product is CASSLTANYGYTF.

V and J are TRBV18 and TRBJ2-7; 7 bases match TRBD1. V was clipped by 0 bases and J by 3 bases; unmatched bases: 2. This CDR3 spans 14 amino acids. Germline V gives CDR1 KGHSH, CDR2 LQKENI. The CDR3 region is CASSPPGQSYEQYF. CDR3 sequence (DNA): TGTGCCAGCTCACCACCGGGACAGAGCTACGAGCAGTACTTC.

The chain links TRBV7-2 to TRBJ1-6, with D uncertain. The V gene's germline CDR1 is SGHTA and CDR2 FQGNSA. V dropped 4 bases and J dropped 3 bases, with 10 bases sitting between them. The CDR3 contains 15 residues. The CDR3 here is CASSSRVGYNSPLHF. The CDR3 nucleotides read TGTGCCAGCAGCTCCCGGGTGGGCTATAATTCACCCCTCCACTTT.

The chain has TRBV7-8 and TRBJ2-2; tentative D call: TRBD1 (6 bases). CDR3 length equals 16 residues. Germline-derived CDR1 and CDR2 are SGHVS and FQNEAQ. V was shortened by 5 bases and J by 0 bases, with 13 bases between the two germline ends. CDR3 protein: CASSVQGNSNTGELFF. CDR3 nucleotide sequence: TGTGCCAGCAGCGTACAGGGAAACTCGAACACCGGGGAGCTGTTTTTT.

The chain links TRBV18 to TRBJ2-3, with TRBD2 matching 8 bases. The germline V gene encodes CDR1 KGHSH and CDR2 LQKENI. The CDR3 totals 17 residues. Losses at the gene ends were 3 bases for V and 1 base for J; bases not matched to a gene: 9. In nucleotides, the CDR3 is TGTGCCAGCTCACCTTCAAGCGGGGGCCATGGCACAGATACGCAGTATTTT. Translating it yields CASSPSSGGHGTDTQYF.

This chain's CDR3 is CASRQGQGTEAFF. CDR3 bases: TGTGCCAGCAGACAAGGACAGGGGACTGAAGCTTTCTTT. V is TRBV12-3 or TRBV12-4 and J is TRBJ1-1; 9 bases match TRBD1. The CDR3 length is 13 residues. Germline trimming cut 6 bases from V and 5 bases from J; bases unmatched to any gene: 4.

The chain is built from TRBV4-2 and TRBJ2-3; 10 bases agree with TRBD2. CDR1 LGHNA and CDR2 YNFKEQ come from the germline V gene. The V segment lost 0 bases and the J segment 2 bases; nucleotides outside the gene matches: 11. The CDR3 length is 19 residues. In DNA form, the CDR3 reads TGTGCCAGCAGCCAAGAGTGGCTAGCGGGGGCGATCTTCACAGATACGCAGTATTTT. Translating it yields CASSQEWLAGAIFTDTQYF.

The chain employs TRBV30 and TRBJ2-5, with TRBD1 matching 8 bases. The CDR3 covers 15 residues. Germline V gives CDR1 GTSNPN, CDR2 SVGIG (reference sequence). J was trimmed by 5 bases and V by 3 bases; bases with no gene match: 11. The CDR3 DNA is TGTGCCTGGAGGAGTGGACAGGGTGCTTTGGAGACCCAGTACTTC. Protein product: CAWRSGQGALETQYF.

The chain is built from TRBV7-9 and TRBJ2-5; the D gene is possibly TRBD1 (5 bases). Germline V gene sequence: CDR1 SEHNR, CDR2 FQNEAQ (reference sequence). V shed 0 bases and J shed 5 bases, with 10 bases lying between them. The CDR3 sequence is 14 residues long. CDR3 amino acids: CASSLALGLETQYF. The CDR3, as DNA: TGTGCCAGCAGCTTAGCATTGGGGCTGGAGACCCAGTACTTC.